Listed below are T cell receptor beta chains from one sample, sequenced in a study of cytomegalovirus exposure and HLA in healthy donors. This table comes from immunoSEQ multiplex PCR, and its TCRdb copy is limited to in-frame clones, with some not included. The sample carries roughly 110,000 clones, 75% to 85% recorded once. The source material was PBMCs. These receptors all come from a woman in her late teens or twenties in good health and CMV-seropositive. Both conserved end residues are part of each CDR3. D genes are given only for firm matches. Size tells how often a clone was seen (once, few, many) or the class of an expanded clone, and some rows leave it out.

>NA|TRBJ2-7|TRBV15|TRBD2
CATRYSGSSYEQYF
TGTGCCACCCGATATAGCGGGAGCTCCTACGAGCAGTACTTC
>NA|TRBJ1-1|TRBV6-1|NA
CASSEVFRNTEAFF
TGTGCCAGCAGTGAAGTGTTCAGGAACACTGAAGCTTTCTTT
>once|TRBJ1-5|TRBV10-3|NA
CAINEDMGQPQHF
TGTGCCATCAACGAGGACATGGGTCAGCCCCAGCATTTT
>NA|TRBJ1-4|TRBV30|NA
CAWTWAATNEKLFF
TGTGCCTGGACCTGGGCTGCAACTAATGAAAAACTGTTTTTT
>NA|TRBJ2-3|TRBV6-4|TRBD1
CASSVQGEIGDTQYF
TGTGCCAGCAGTGTCCAGGGGGAGATTGGAGATACGCAGTATTTT
>few|TRBJ2-1|TRBV7-9|TRBD2
CASSSSSGRASYNEQFF
TGTGCCAGCAGCTCCAGTAGCGGGAGGGCGTCCTACAATGAGCAGTTCTTC
>NA|TRBJ1-3|TRBV28|NA
CASSLSPDSGSGNTIYF
TGTGCCAGCAGTTTATCCCCGGACAGCGGCTCTGGAAACACCATATATTTT
>NA|TRBJ1-5|TRBV18|NA
CASSPSTYNSNQPQHF
TGTGCCAGCTCACCATCGACTTACAATAGCAATCAGCCCCAGCATTTT
>NA|TRBJ1-1|TRBV5-1|NA
CASSLGQAITEAFF
TGCGCCAGCAGCTTGGGGCAGGCGATCACTGAAGCTTTCTTT
>NA|TRBJ2-5|TRBV10-3|NA
CATSGLQETQYF
TGTGCCACCTCAGGGCTCCAAGAGACCCAGTACTTC
>NA|TRBJ2-5|TRBV5-1|NA
CASSFGGPQEETQYF
TGCGCCAGCAGCTTCGGCGGGCCCCAGGAAGAGACCCAGTACTTC
>once|TRBJ2-7|TRBV5-1|TRBD1
CASSPSDRVIDEQYF
TGCGCCAGCAGCCCAAGCGACAGGGTAATAGACGAGCAGTACTTC
>NA|TRBJ2-3|TRBV19|TRBD1
CASSIAAGQGAQYF
TGTGCCAGTAGTATAGCTGCGGGCCAGGGGGCGCAGTATTTT
>NA|TRBJ1-3|TRBV27|TRBD1
CASSRQGSGNTIYF
TGTGCCAGCAGTCGACAGGGGTCTGGAAACACCATATATTTT
>NA|TRBJ1-2|TRBV6-4|TRBD1
CASSPDAGGYYGYTF
TGTGCCAGCAGCCCGGATGCAGGGGGCTACTATGGCTACACCTTC
>few|TRBJ2-3|TRBV7-2|NA
CASSLKSAGDTQYF
TGTGCCAGCAGCTTAAAATCCGCGGGAGATACGCAGTATTTT
>NA|TRBJ2-1|TRBV13|TRBD2
CASSLGRLAGGTGEQFF
TGTGCCAGCAGCTTAGGGAGACTAGCGGGAGGGACCGGTGAGCAGTTCTTC
>NA|TRBJ1-1|TRBV18|NA
CASSPPGGTGVYTEAFF
TGTGCCAGCTCACCCCCCGGGGGGACCGGCGTCTACACTGAAGCTTTCTTT
>NA|TRBJ1-1|TRBV7-3|NA
CASSLQGTSTEAFF
TGTGCCAGCAGCTTACAGGGGACCTCGACTGAAGCTTTCTTT
>NA|TRBJ1-6|TRBV4-1|NA
CASSPRRPVQGEYNSPLHF
TGCGCCAGCAGCCCAAGACGACCAGTCCAAGGAGAGTATAATTCACCCCTCCACTTT
>NA|TRBJ2-1|TRBV7-2|TRBD2
CASSQEREIGIEQFF
TGTGCCAGCAGCCAGGAGCGGGAGATCGGGATTGAGCAGTTCTTC
>NA|TRBJ2-5|TRBV5-1|TRBD1
CASSHTGEGETQYF
TGCGCTAGCAGTCATACAGGGGAAGGGGAGACCCAGTACTTC
>NA|TRBJ2-1|TRBV10-2|TRBD2
CASSRGLAASYNEQFF
TGCGCCAGCAGTAGGGGACTAGCGGCCTCCTACAATGAGCAGTTCTTC
>NA|TRBJ2-7|TRBV6-5|TRBD2
CASSYAGGPDEQYF
TGTGCCAGCAGTTACGCGGGAGGGCCAGACGAGCAGTACTTC
>NA|TRBJ2-3|TRBV29-1|NA
CSVEIGPAAISTDTQYF
TGCAGCGTTGAAATTGGACCAGCGGCGATTAGCACAGATACGCAGTATTTT
>NA|TRBJ2-2|TRBV6-1|TRBD1
CASNDRGRITGELFF
TGTGCCAGCAACGACAGGGGGCGAATCACCGGGGAGCTGTTTTTT
>NA|TRBJ2-2|TRBV6-5|TRBD1
CASRRPGQSTGELFF
TGTGCCAGCAGGAGGCCGGGACAGAGCACCGGGGAGCTGTTTTTT
>once|TRBJ2-7|TRBV2|NA
CASSGFRGDEQYF
TGTGCCAGCAGTGGATTCAGGGGGGACGAGCAGTACTTC
>NA|TRBJ1-1|TRBV10-3|NA
CAIGPNTEAFF
TGTGCCATCGGGCCGAACACTGAAGCTTTCTTT
>NA|TRBJ1-1|TRBV5-4|NA
CASGGGTEAFF
TGTGCCAGCGGGGGGGGCACTGAAGCTTTCTTT
>NA|TRBJ1-1|TRBV18|NA
CASSPVAVNTEAFF
TGTGCCAGCTCACCGGTCGCGGTGAACACTGAAGCTTTCTTT
>NA|TRBJ1-1|TRBV5-1|TRBD1
CASSALKGARTEAFF
TGCGCCAGCAGCGCCCTCAAGGGGGCACGGACTGAAGCTTTCTTT
>few|TRBJ2-1|TRBV6-5|TRBD1
CASSAGTEAGKEQFF
TGTGCCAGCAGTGCAGGGACAGAGGCCGGTAAGGAGCAGTTCTTC
>NA|TRBJ1-1|TRBV12-5|TRBD1
CASGLLGQGTGEAFF
TGTGCTAGTGGTTTGTTGGGACAGGGAACAGGTGAAGCTTTCTTT
>NA|TRBJ2-3|TRBV5-1|TRBD2
CASSLNGGGSVDTQYF
TGCGCCAGCAGCTTAAATGGAGGCGGGAGTGTAGATACGCAGTATTTT
>NA|TRBJ1-1|TRBV5-1|TRBD1
CASSGQGGNTEAFF
TGCGCCAGCAGCGGGCAGGGGGGAAACACTGAAGCTTTCTTT
>NA|TRBJ1-1|TRBV2|NA
CASSASGVHTEAFF
TGTGCCAGCAGTGCCAGCGGAGTTCACACTGAAGCTTTCTTT
>NA|TRBJ2-3|TRBV30|NA
CAWSGTSPDTQYF
TGTGCCTGGAGTGGGACAAGTCCAGATACGCAGTATTTT
>NA|TRBJ2-3|TRBV15|TRBD2
CATSPGSGASDTQYF
TGTGCCACCAGCCCAGGTAGCGGGGCTTCAGATACGCAGTATTTT
>NA|TRBJ1-6|TRBV7-8|TRBD1
CASSVGQAANSPLHF
TGTGCCAGCAGTGTCGGACAGGCGGCCAATTCACCCCTCCACTTT
>NA|TRBJ1-5|TRBV2|TRBD1
CASSAGQYSNQPQHF
TGTGCCAGCAGTGCGGGACAGTATAGCAATCAGCCCCAGCATTTT
>NA|TRBJ1-4|TRBV19|TRBD1
CASTPRGRGLREKLFF
TGTGCCAGTACTCCCAGGGGCAGGGGGCTTAGAGAAAAACTGTTTTTT
>NA|TRBJ1-5|TRBV6-5|NA
CASSQGSGINQPQHF
TGTGCCAGCAGCCAGGGTAGTGGGATCAATCAGCCCCAGCATTTT
>NA|TRBJ1-1|TRBV25-1|NA
CASSESYRNTEAFF
TGTGCCAGCAGTGAAAGTTACAGGAACACTGAAGCTTTCTTT